This T cell receptor (beta chain) emerged from a study of T cells after yellow fever vaccination. Across the whole study: The SMART-Seq v4 Ultra Low Input method served to prepare the low-cell-number fractions. The study's findings and limits: Abundant bulk-population clonotypes could contaminate the FACS-sorted repertoires. Clones from primary vaccination mostly reappeared after the booster (around 96% CD4, roughly 87% CD8).

This clonotype was counted a few times. Its matching antigen is unknown. Template-switching 5'RACE yielded the TCR cDNA; a universal primer site and UMIs were added in the process. From the 5' RACE reads, TCRdb called clonotypes with MiXCR, one entry per CDR3 protein. The sample consists of 140,000 to 150,000 distinct CDR3 sequences, 6.6% of them appearing once. The receptor was isolated from a young man who received the YFV17D yellow fever vaccine. Sequences were derived from CD4+ T cells sorted from PBMCs, sampled 10 days after the yellow fever booster vaccination.

CDR3 sequence reads: CASSPGTLMNTEAFF. The CDR3 region has the DNA TGTGCCAGCAGCCCCGGGACATTGATGAACACTGAAGCTTTCTTT. The V gene is TRBV7-2, the J gene TRBJ1-1, with a tentative D call TRBD1 (6 bases). CDR1 and CDR2 (germline): SGHTA, FQGNSA. This CDR3 is 15 amino acids long. V shed 5 bases and J shed 0 bases, with 13 bases lying between them.